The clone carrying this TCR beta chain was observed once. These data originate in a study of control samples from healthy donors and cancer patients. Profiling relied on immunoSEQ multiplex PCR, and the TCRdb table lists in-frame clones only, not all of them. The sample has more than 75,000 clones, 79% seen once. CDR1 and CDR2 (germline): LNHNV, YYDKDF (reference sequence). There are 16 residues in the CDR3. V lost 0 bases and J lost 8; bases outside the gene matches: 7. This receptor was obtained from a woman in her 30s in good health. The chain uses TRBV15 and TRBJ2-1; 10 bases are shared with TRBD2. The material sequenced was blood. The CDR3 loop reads CATSRDRSGGADEQFF. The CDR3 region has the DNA TGTGCCACCAGCAGAGATCGAAGCGGGGGGGCAGATGAGCAGTTCTTC. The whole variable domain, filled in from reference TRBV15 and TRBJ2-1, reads DAMVIQNPRYQVTQFGKPVTLSCSQTLNHNVMYWYQQKSSQAPKLLFHYYDKDFNNEADTPDNFQSRRPNTSFCFLDIRSPGLGDTAMYLCATSRDRSGGADEQFFGPGTRLTVL.